This section outlines one TCR beta chain sequence together with its context. Its antigen is unknown. Base qualities were left out, and no much larger clone turns up one base away. This record belongs to a study of long-term antiretroviral therapy in people with HIV (dated by TCRdb to 2021 to 2024). For the wider study: The earliest samples were collected roughly a decade before the 2015 WHO recommendation for immediate ART, at a time when ART was usually postponed until CD4 counts fell. A retrospective serial study tested whether ART initiation and durable HIV suppression were associated with changes in peripheral blood TRB repertoire composition and diversity. The cohort contributed about 190 cryopreserved PBMC samples from 30 adults with confirmed HIV infection, collected serially over a mean of about 6 years (range 1-12). About 35% of the 30 participants with HIV were female. Test extractions of a monoclonal T-cell line alongside about 30 polyclonal samples showed no cross-contamination during QIAcube processing.

The immunoSEQ hsTCRB v3.0 assay was used at survey level resolution to sequence the TRB variable region. The target sequencing depth for TRB was roughly 35,000-55,000 T-cell genomes per sample. An Illumina MiSeq with a v3 150-cycle kit was used to sequence the pooled TRB libraries. In the original analysis: Repertoire analysis ran in R within a reproducible Nextflow workflow covering QC, data transformation and analysis. LymphoSeq2, an R package for AIRR-Seq data exploration, was used to implement custom analyses. Several samples that produced fewer than 5000 total TRB sequences were removed, so approximately 190 HIV repertoires were analyzed. Of the 188 retained HIV repertoires, 55 to 60 were collected before and approximately 130 after ART initiation. Each repertoire was downsampled to 5000 TRB nucleotide sequences, and summary statistics were averaged across 100 downsampling iterations. Only TRB sequences with CDR3 regions of at least seven amino acids were retained for analysis. Diversity was measured with a Shannon entropy-derived clonality score and the Gini coefficient. In repertoire networks, the top 5000 CDR3 amino acid sequences were linked whenever an edit distance of one separated two sequences. For TRB CDR3 amino acid sequences, GLIPH2 was used to predict antigen specificity groups and MHC restriction. Known CMV, EBV, HIV or tissue antigen associations were flagged by matching CDR3 amino acid sequences against VDJdb and McPAS-TCR. Pre-ART, post-ART and control groups were compared with Wilcoxon signed-rank tests and Holm-Bonferroni correction. TCRdb holds this immuneACCESS table with in-frame rearrangements only. Some clones are missing; in checked studies, unresolved V genes explain under half, and the rest has no known cause. The V and J calls and clone size come from that table; D and trimming were worked out from the DNA. The sample contains approximately 15,000 clones, approximately 90% of them found a single time. The ten largest clonotypes hold about 12% of the sample.

To be included, a participant needed at least one PBMC sample from before ART initiation plus at least two post-ART samples. Every participant with HIV received treatment in the United States of America. Before DNA extraction, cryopreserved samples containing roughly 0.9-11 million PBMC were thawed and washed. At the time of the earliest PBMC sample, participants with HIV were aged between roughly 20 and 55 years. Per participant, PBMC samples came from 1-4 timepoints prior to ART initiation and 2-8 timepoints following ART initiation, for a median of 7 samples. Serial HIV viral load, CD4+ T-cell count, ART history and demographic data were obtained for every participant. Genomic DNA was extracted from unsorted PBMC with a Qiagen kit on a QIAcube, with processing performed in batches of 12 samples. The study at large found these results: HIV repertoires had narrower CDR3 length ranges than controls, and the network structure suggested an antigen-experienced repertoire that shifted only slightly toward naive after ART. Owing to limited PBMC availability, only the TCR beta chain was sequenced, without alpha chain pairing. No data were available on ART adherence, viral resistance or therapy changes, limiting inferences about post-ART repertoire changes. Because cell numbers in pre-ART samples were limited, unsorted PBMC were profiled instead of sorted CD4+ and CD8+ T cells. Samples dated from the mid-2000s to the late 2010s, and the ART regimens used may be less effective than current ones. ART initiation was associated with a significant increase in TRB diversity, but diversity stayed significantly below transplant donor controls even after long-term ART. Expanded TRB clones identified before ART initiation dominated the repertoire across all time points, though the dominance fluctuated and decreased in many PLHIV after ART.

V loses 4 bases of germline sequence and J loses 2 bases, and the interval between the two ends is 8 bases. The germline V gene provides CDR1 SQVTM and CDR2 ANQGSEA. The CDR3 goes from the cysteine to the phenylalanine over 12 residues. Of the read, only the CDR3 DNA is kept; its 36 bases are in frame from base 1. The rearranged segments are TRBV29-1 and TRBJ1-2; matching of 6 bases hints at TRBD1 as the D gene. The input for sequencing was unsorted PBMCs, taken 6.9 years after starting antiretroviral therapy. This clonotype was sampled from a man in his forties or fifties with HIV. The bases read TGCAGCGTTGGAGACAGGAACTATGGCTACACCTTC. It specifies CSVGDRNYGYTF.